The rows below give T cell receptor beta chains drawn from one sample of a study of blood T cell repertoires in COVID-19. Libraries were prepared by immunoSEQ multiplex PCR; TCRdb keeps only in-frame clonotypes and omits some of them. The data contain roughly 300,000 clones, more than 80% of them seen just once; the ten biggest clones take up around 1.1%. The sample was PBMCs or T cells enriched from blood (not recorded which). The source is a woman younger than 45 who had recovered from COVID-19. Both conserved end residues are part of each CDR3.

>TRBJ2-1|TRBV29-1
CSARLAGAHNEQFF
>TRBJ2-1|TRBV6-5
CASSPPGDNEQFF
>TRBJ1-3|TRBV25-1
CASSGYDSSSGNTIYF
>TRBJ2-7|TRBV18
CASSPPPGHPEHEQYF
>TRBJ1-4|TRBV28
CASSLADRGREKLFF
>TRBJ2-3|TRBV5-1
CASGGGTDTQYF
>TRBJ2-7|TRBV5-1
CASSLGAGSMDYEQYF
>TRBJ1-2|TRBV9
CASSVGSEYGYTF
>TRBJ2-1|TRBV7-6
CASSHSGTSSNEQFF
>TRBJ2-1|TRBV5-1
CASSLAAAGSSYNEQFF
>TRBJ1-5|TRBV19
CASSISRWTEARHF
>TRBJ1-6|TRBV6-6
CASSYPIRQNSPLHF
>TRBJ2-7|TRBV9
CASSVGSSGSSYEQYF
>TRBJ2-5|TRBV2
CASRAGIGTQYF
>TRBJ2-7|TRBV29-1
CSVAGTSGRHSEQYF
>TRBJ2-1|TRBV5-1
CASSSGFSYNEQFF
>TRBJ2-6|TRBV27
CASSPLGGGANVLTF
>TRBJ2-7|TRBV28
CASSNVGGGYYEQYF
>TRBJ2-7|TRBV6-2/TRBV6-3
CASSYPPRQVLAEQYF
>TRBJ2-7|TRBV5-6
CASSLAIAGGYEQYF
>TRBJ1-2|TRBV28
CASSLPGVNYGYTF
>TRBJ1-1|TRBV19
CASSNAEDRSTEAFF
>TRBJ2-1|TRBV7-9
CASIASGSTDNEQFF
>TRBJ2-3|TRBV7-3
CASSPGGAGFTDTQYF
>TRBJ2-5|TRBV7-7
CASSLALAGQETQYF
>TRBJ1-2|TRBV24-1
CATSDTGQHYGYTF
>TRBJ1-2|TRBV29-1
CSGSDRGTYGYTF
>TRBJ1-2|TRBV28
CATTILTANGYTF
>TRBJ2-7|TRBV15
CATSRDRMIGTYEQYF
>TRBJ2-7|TRBV6-5
CASTGISSYEQYF
>TRBJ1-1|TRBV7-2
CASSLHGVGTLDTEAFF
>TRBJ1-6|TRBV27
CASRLTQDSPLHF
>TRBJ1-1|TRBV7-2
CASSPTILGRGSEAFF
>TRBJ1-5|TRBV27
CASSLGDTNQPQHF
>TRBJ1-2|TRBV28
CASSSIQALYYGYTF